This TCR beta chain was captured by sequencing in a study of identical twins. General study points: For monozygotic twins, models underestimated out-of-frame TCR alpha sharing. Its conclusions, products of cross-sectional statistical analysis, did not come from following the same donors.

This clonotype was recorded a few times. What it binds is not known. This CDR3 is 13 amino acids long. Unique molecular identifiers were present on the cDNA, which also gained a universal primer site by template switching. TCRdb reanalysed the 5' RACE reads using MiXCR and keeps one entry per CDR3 protein. This sample has fewer than 250,000 distinct CDR3 sequences, with 6.5% to 9% found just once. These same data were also listed under a study on yellow fever vaccine responses in identical twins.

V and J are TRBV21-1 and TRBJ2-5; the table calls TRBD1, which could not be checked here. TRBV21-1 is annotated as a pseudogene. The source material was CD8+ T cells sorted from blood. The sequence was collected from a woman aged 18-30 years in good health. The CDR3, as DNA: TGTGCCAGCAGCAAAACAGGGCTGGAGACCCAGTACTTC. The encoded protein is CASSKTGLETQYF.